This T cell receptor beta chain was observed in a study of T cells in Graves' hyperthyroidism and ophthalmopathy. The germline CDR1 and CDR2 sequences are DFQATT and SNEGSKA (reference sequence). The CDR3 consists of 15 residues. Trimming shortened V by 6 bases and J by 4 bases, and 21 bases separated the two germline ends. This clonotype was counted at least ten times. Amplification targeted TCR beta CDR3 regions from RNA transcripts. The TCR CDR3 was amplified in a first-round RT-PCR using the HTBI primer set. TCRdb reanalysed the multiplex PCR reads using MiXCR and keeps one entry per CDR3 protein. The sample lists 500,000 to 550,000 distinct CDR3 sequences, 15% to 20% occurring once.

The sequence was collected from a middle-aged man with Graves' ophthalmopathy. V gene TRBV20-1 combines with J gene TRBJ2-5; D may correspond to TRBD1 or TRBD2 (5 bases each). Sample: blood. CDR3 in amino acids: CSASVLRGKGETQYF. CDR3 DNA: TGCAGTGCCTCCGTCCTGAGGGGAAAGGGAGAGACCCAGTACTTC.